These 26 T cell receptor beta chains came from one sample sequenced in a study of CDR3 diversity in severe acne (dated by TCRdb to the late 2010s). The receptor library was made with PCR. Sequencing used an Illumina HiSeq 2000. Through fastp at Q25 and MiXCR, TCRdb rebuilt clones from the public reads, retaining in-frame beta chains. Each entry merges the rows of one CDR3 protein and shows their most common DNA and genes. In this sample the table shows under 100,000 distinct CDR3 sequences, around half of which occur a single time. The top ten clonotypes cover about 9.4% of the sample. Sequences were obtained from blood. The receptors were sampled from a male donor in good health, serving as a control.

This chain connects TRBV24-1 to TRBJ2-3, with 12 bases lining up with TRBD2. The CDR3 is 18 residues long. Unmatched junction bases numbered 10, after V lost 6 bases and J lost 1 base. Germline V gene data show CDR1 as KGHDR and CDR2 as SFDVKD. The CDR3 protein is CATSPKVLAGGGTDTQYF. CDR3 nucleotide sequence: TGTGCCACCAGTCCCAAGGTACTAGCGGGAGGCGGCACAGATACGCAGTATTTT.

The chain uses TRBV28 and TRBJ1-2, with 10 nucleotides matching TRBD1. The V and J ends lost 4 bases and 7 bases, in that order; junction bases with no gene match: 9. CDR1 and CDR2 (germline): MDHEN, SYDVKM. The length of the CDR3 is 15 residues. CDR3 protein: CASSSTDRGTIGYTF. The DNA of the CDR3 is TGTGCCAGCAGTTCTACGGACAGGGGGACTATTGGCTACACCTTC.

This sequence joins TRBV11-2 and TRBJ2-5; 8 nucleotides match TRBD2. Germline trimming cut 5 bases from V and 4 bases from J; bases unmatched to any gene: 3. The CDR3 consists of 13 residues. Germline assignment: CDR1 SGHAT and CDR2 FQNNGV. CDR3 DNA: TGTGCCAGCAGCCCCAGCGGGAGAGAGACCCAGTACTTC. It codes for CASSPSGRETQYF.

The CDR3 DNA follows: TGTGCCAGTCTGGGCCAACCGGGTGAGCCCCAGCATTTT. Protein product: CASLGQPGEPQHF. The rearrangement joins TRBV19 to TRBJ1-5; D remains unclear. The ends were cut back, 8 bases at V and 8 bases at J, with 16 bases in the middle. The CDR3 length is 13 residues. Germline V lookup: CDR1 LNHDA, CDR2 SQIVND (reference sequence).

The rearrangement links TRBV7-9 to TRBJ2-7; 10 bases agree with TRBD2. Germline loops: CDR1 SEHNR, CDR2 FQNEAQ (reference sequence). CDR3 length equals 16 residues. Trimming removed 1 base from V and 0 bases from J; junction bases left unmatched: 3. CDR3 loop: CASSLGPSGSSYEQYF. CDR3 DNA sequence: TGTGCCAGCAGCTTAGGTCCTAGCGGGAGCTCCTACGAGCAGTACTTC.

The gene calls are TRBV2 and TRBJ2-3; no firm D call. Looked up from germline, CDR1 is SNHLY and CDR2 is FYNNEI. The CDR3 loop spans 15 amino acids. Trimming shortened V by 6 bases and J by 6 bases, and 19 bases separated the two germline ends. CDR3 residues: CASRNRFMNTDTQYF. The CDR3 DNA reads TGTGCCAGCAGGAACAGATTCATGAACACTGATACGCAGTATTTT.

This chain links TRBV2 with TRBJ1-4, with D possibly being TRBD1 (5 bases). This CDR3 is built from 13 residues. V lost 8 bases and J 2 bases, leaving 9 bases between the germline ends. Germline values: CDR1 SNHLY, CDR2 FYNNEI. In DNA, the CDR3 is TGTGCCAGCGGGGGACTCACTAATGAAAAACTGTTTTTT. This gives the protein CASGGLTNEKLFF.

This chain connects TRBV20-1 to TRBJ1-4; 8 nucleotides line up with TRBD1. In germline, CDR1 is DFQATT, CDR2 SNEGSKA (reference sequence). The CDR3 length is 15 residues. V lost 5 bases, J lost 10 bases, and 15 bases stayed unmatched. Here the CDR3 reads CSASPHETGDSKLFF. The CDR3 DNA is TGCAGTGCTTCCCCCCACGAGACAGGGGATTCAAAACTGTTTTTT.

This clonotype was observed a few times. A clone one base away is much larger, so this may be a read error. The chain employs TRBV7-9 and TRBJ2-1; TRBD2 aligns across 15 bases. The CDR3 totals 20 residues. In germline, CDR1 is SEHNR, CDR2 FQNEAQ (reference sequence). With V trimmed by 3 bases and J by 0 bases, 9 bases remained unmatched. The CDR3 nucleotides read TGTGCCAGCAGCTTCCCCGGACTAGCGGGGGGGCCGATCTCCTACAATGAGCAGTTCTTC. It is translated as CASSFPGLAGGPISYNEQFF. The full variable domain, in which reference TRBV7-9 and TRBJ2-1 provide the parts outside the CDR3, is DTGVSQNPRHKITKRGQNVTFRCDPISEHNRLYWYRQTLGQGPEFLTYFQNEAQLEKSRLLSDRFSAERPKGSFSTLEIQRTEQGDSAMYLCASSFPGLAGGPISYNEQFFGPGTRLTVL.

This clonotype was recorded a few times. The chain links TRBV24-1 to TRBJ2-2; 8 bases match TRBD1. In germline, CDR1 is KGHDR, CDR2 SFDVKD. The V and J ends lost 4 bases and 1 base, in that order; junction bases with no gene match: 4. This CDR3 comprises 16 residues. The DNA of the CDR3 is TGTGCCACCAGTGACGGCGACAGGGGGAACACCGGGGAGCTGTTTTTT. Translation: CATSDGDRGNTGELFF.

The gene calls are TRBV24-1 and TRBJ1-5; 7 positions match TRBD1. The CDR3 has 15 amino acids. Germline V lookup: CDR1 KGHDR, CDR2 SFDVKD. V dropped 4 bases and J dropped 6; count of bases not matched to a gene: 8. CDR3: CATSERGQVRQPQHF. The CDR3 DNA sequence: TGTGCCACCAGTGAACGAGGACAGGTCCGTCAGCCCCAGCATTTT.

This clonotype came up a few times. The chain links TRBV6-5 to TRBJ1-1, with TRBD1 matching over 9 bases. CDR1 and CDR2 (germline): MNHEY, SVGAGI. The V gene end was trimmed by 6 bases and the J gene end by 5 bases; junction bases not matched to a gene: 7. CDR3 length: 14 residues. This CDR3 reads CASSLGTGRTEAFF. CDR3 in DNA: TGTGCCAGCAGCCTCGGGACAGGGAGGACTGAAGCTTTCTTT.

The V gene is TRBV7-3, the J gene TRBJ1-1; no definite D call. The CDR3 length is 13 residues. The V gene lost 0 bases and the J gene lost 6 bases, with 8 bases spanning the gap. The germline V gene encodes CDR1 SGHTA and CDR2 FQGTGA. The CDR3 loop is CASSLTPIAEAFF. The CDR3 bases are TGTGCCAGCAGCTTAACCCCGATCGCTGAAGCTTTCTTT.

This clonotype showed up just a few times. The chain carries TRBV7-3 and TRBJ1-5; maybe TRBD1 (5 bases). Trimming stripped 5 bases from V and 5 bases from J, with 19 bases between. The CDR3 length is 16 residues. Germline CDR1 SGHTA, CDR2 FQGTGA. The CDR3 sequence is CASSDEGPTLDQPQHF. CDR3 bases: TGTGCCAGCAGCGACGAGGGGCCCACCCTGGATCAGCCCCAGCATTTT.

The chain combines TRBV10-1 with TRBJ2-3; possibly TRBD1 for D (6 bases). The V gene lost 2 bases and the J gene lost 0 bases, with 6 bases spanning the gap. Germline lookup yields CDR1 WNHNN and CDR2 SYGVQD (reference sequence). The CDR3 sequence is 14 residues long. CDR3 in DNA: TGCGCCAGCAGTGAGACAGGGAGCACAGATACGCAGTATTTT. This translates into CASSETGSTDTQYF.

This clonotype showed up just a few times. The rearrangement joins TRBV2 to TRBJ2-2, with D perhaps matching TRBD1 or TRBD2 (5 bases each). V was pared by 5 bases and J by 5 bases, with 9 bases between. Looked up from germline, CDR1 is SNHLY and CDR2 is FYNNEI. The CDR3 is 13 residues long. The CDR3 reads CASSRDQTGELFF. The CDR3 nucleotides are TGTGCCAGCAGTAGGGACCAGACCGGGGAGCTGTTTTTT.

The rearrangement uses TRBV2 and TRBJ1-5; D unresolved. The germline gives CDR1 SNHLY, CDR2 FYNNEI. Trimming cost V 5 bases and J 1 base, with 9 bases left between them. The CDR3 spans 14 residues. DNA for the CDR3: TGTGCCAGCAGTAAGGGTTGGAGCAATCAGCCCCAGCATTTT. It codes for CASSKGWSNQPQHF.

The J gene is TRBJ2-1, the V gene TRBV20-1; 10 bases map to TRBD2. V was clipped by 2 bases and J by 7 bases; unmatched bases: 5. The germline V gene encodes CDR1 DFQATT and CDR2 SNEGSKA (reference sequence). The CDR3 is made up of 14 amino acids. The CDR3 sequence is CSARLAGEGNEQFF. The CDR3 DNA follows: TGCAGTGCTAGACTAGCGGGGGAAGGGAATGAGCAGTTCTTC.

As to this clonotype: As the CDR3 is not closed by the conserved phenylalanine or tryptophan, this likely results from a read error. Because the CDR3's place on the DNA is in doubt, the DNA is left out and the CDR3 is given as listed by TCRdb. The V gene is TRBV7-2, the J gene TRBJ1-4; the table's TRBD1 call for D was not verified on the DNA. The CDR3 numbers 16 amino acids, ends counted. From germline, CDR1 is SGHTA and CDR2 FQGNSA. The CDR3 sequence is CASSTDRISYEQYFGP.

The V gene is TRBV30, the J gene TRBJ2-5; either TRBD1 or TRBD2 may supply D (7 bases each). With 0 bases removed from V and 4 bases from J, the gap between germline ends came to 12 bases. The germline V gene has CDR1 GTSNPN and CDR2 SVGIG (reference sequence). The length of the CDR3 is 14 residues. CDR3 nucleotides: TGTGCCTGGAGTGTCGGGGGGACAGTAGAGACCCAGTACTTC. Amino acids: CAWSVGGTVETQYF. The variable domain in full, completed from reference TRBV30 and TRBJ2-5, reads SQTIHQWPATLVQPVGSPLSLECTVEGTSNPNLYWYRQAAGRGLQLLFYSVGIGQISSEVPQNLSASRPQDRQFILSSKKLLLSDSGFYLCAWSVGGTVETQYFGPGTRLLVL.

A few counts support this clonotype. The gene calls are TRBV24-1 and TRBJ1-2; D gene unclear. The CDR3 contains 14 residues. CDR1 KGHDR and CDR2 SFDVKD come from the germline V gene. With 5 bases removed from V and 1 base from J, the gap between germline ends came to 10 bases. CDR3 in amino acids: CATSAAQINYGYTF. Written as DNA, the CDR3 is TGTGCCACCAGTGCAGCACAAATTAACTATGGCTACACCTTC.

This clonotype was counted at least ten times. The chain recombines TRBV25-1 with TRBJ2-2, with D unclear. Between the trimmed V and J ends, which lost 7 bases and 4 bases, there was a span of 16 bases. This CDR3 spans 15 amino acids. CDR1 is MGHDK, CDR2 SYGVNS, per germline. Here the CDR3 DNA reads TGTGCCAGCACCGATCTCGACGGTTCCACCGGGGAGCTGTTTTTT. Translation: CASTDLDGSTGELFF.

V gene TRBV28 combines with J gene TRBJ2-5; D unclear. This CDR3 has 13 amino acids. The germline V gene has CDR1 MDHEN and CDR2 SYDVKM. V lost 3 bases to trimming and J lost 1 base, with 6 bases between them. The CDR3 DNA follows: TGTGCCAGCAGTTTTCAAAGCCAAGAGACCCAGTACTTC. As protein: CASSFQSQETQYF.

The chain uses TRBV11-3 and TRBJ1-1, with a tentative D call TRBD1 (5 bases). The V gene's germline CDR1 is SGHNT and CDR2 YENEEA. Trimming shortened V by 8 bases and J by 0 bases, and 13 bases separated the two germline ends. The length of the CDR3 is 14 residues. DNA of the CDR3: TGTGCCAGCTCTCGGGACGATATGAACACTGAAGCTTTCTTT. It translates to CASSRDDMNTEAFF.

This clonotype came up once. The chain is built from TRBV19 and TRBJ2-2; no clear D gene. V was pared by 2 bases and J by 4 bases, with 14 bases between. From germline, CDR1 is LNHDA and CDR2 SQIVND (reference sequence). The CDR3 runs 16 residues. The CDR3 DNA reads as TGTGCCAGTAGTATATCTTGGACGGCCTTCACCGGGGAGCTGTTTTTT. It codes for CASSISWTAFTGELFF.

The V call is TRBV3-1, the J call TRBJ2-7; D tentatively reads TRBD1 or TRBD2 (5 bases each). V was trimmed by 4 bases and J by 6 bases, leaving 13 bases between them. The germline CDR1 and CDR2 sequences are LGHDT and YNNKEL (reference sequence). This CDR3 has 13 residues. CDR3 in amino acids: CASSPLRGPEQYF. The CDR3 nucleotides read TGTGCCAGCAGCCCCTTGAGGGGTCCCGAGCAGTACTTC.